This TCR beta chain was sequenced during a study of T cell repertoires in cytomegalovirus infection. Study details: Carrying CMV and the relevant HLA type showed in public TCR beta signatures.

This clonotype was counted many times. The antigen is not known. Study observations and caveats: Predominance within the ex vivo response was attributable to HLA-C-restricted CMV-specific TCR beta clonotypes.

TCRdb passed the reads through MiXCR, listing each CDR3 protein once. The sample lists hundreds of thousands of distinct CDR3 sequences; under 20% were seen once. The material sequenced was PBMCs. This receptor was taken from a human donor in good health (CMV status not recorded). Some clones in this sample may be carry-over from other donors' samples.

The CDR3 region is CASRGDTYNYGYTF. The CDR3 DNA sequence: TGTGCCAGCAGGGGGGACACCTATAACTATGGCTACACCTTC. The rearrangement joins TRBV12-3 or TRBV12-4 to TRBJ1-2, with a possible D match to TRBD1 (6 bases). This CDR3 comprises 14 residues. V gave up 6 bases and J gave up 1 base, with 12 bases separating them.